This T cell receptor beta chain was found in a study of cytomegalovirus exposure and HLA in healthy donors. Study-level results: Apart from CMV serostatus, no immune exposure information was available. Later analysis showed TCR association rates varying by HLA locus, highest for DRB1 and lowest for HLA-C.

The study ran its PCR with 60 Vbeta and 13 Jbeta primers. Measured with immunoSEQ multiplex PCR; TCRdb has only the in-frame clones, and not every one. Of 90,000 to 100,000 clones listed, roughly 70% are singletons. CDR1 and CDR2 from the germline V gene are MGHDK and SYGVNS. CDR3 length: 16 residues. With V trimmed by 3 bases and J by 4 bases, 12 bases remained unmatched. Concerning this clone: Its antigen is as yet unknown.

This TCR was recovered from a man over 45 in good health and CMV-seronegative. This chain joins TRBV25-1 and TRBJ2-7; 7 bases align to TRBD2. The sequencing input was PBMCs. CDR3 coding DNA: TGTGCCAGCAGTGACTCCACCAGCGGGAAGTGGTACGAGCAGTACTTC. Its translation: CASSDSTSGKWYEQYF.